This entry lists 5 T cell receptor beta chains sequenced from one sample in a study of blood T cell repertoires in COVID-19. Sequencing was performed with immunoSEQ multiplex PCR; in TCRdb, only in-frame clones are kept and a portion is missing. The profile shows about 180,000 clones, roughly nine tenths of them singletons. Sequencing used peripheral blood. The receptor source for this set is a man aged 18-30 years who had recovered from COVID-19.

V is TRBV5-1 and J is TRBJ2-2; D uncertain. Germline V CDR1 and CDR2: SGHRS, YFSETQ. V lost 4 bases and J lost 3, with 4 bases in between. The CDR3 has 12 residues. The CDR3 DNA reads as TGCGCCAGCAGCACTGACACCGGGGAGCTGTTTTTT. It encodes CASSTDTGELFF.

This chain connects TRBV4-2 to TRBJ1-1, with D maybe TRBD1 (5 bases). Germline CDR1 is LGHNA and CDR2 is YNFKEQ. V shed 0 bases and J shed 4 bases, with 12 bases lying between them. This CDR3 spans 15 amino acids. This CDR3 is CASSQDSGGVTEAFF. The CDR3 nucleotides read TGTGCCAGCAGCCAAGATTCCGGAGGGGTCACTGAAGCTTTCTTT.

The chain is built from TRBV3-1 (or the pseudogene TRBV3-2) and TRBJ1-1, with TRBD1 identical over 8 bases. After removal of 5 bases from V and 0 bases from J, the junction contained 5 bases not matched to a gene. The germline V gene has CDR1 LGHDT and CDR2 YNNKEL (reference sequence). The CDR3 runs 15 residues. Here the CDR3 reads CASSFRTGMNTEAFF. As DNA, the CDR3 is TGTGCCAGCAGCTTCCGGACAGGGATGAACACTGAAGCTTTCTTT.

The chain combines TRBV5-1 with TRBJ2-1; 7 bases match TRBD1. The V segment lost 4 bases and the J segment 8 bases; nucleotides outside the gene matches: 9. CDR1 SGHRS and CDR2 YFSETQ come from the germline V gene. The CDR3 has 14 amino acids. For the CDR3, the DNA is TGCGCCAGCAGCGCTAGAGGGGGCGTCGATGAGCAGTTCTTC. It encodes CASSARGGVDEQFF.

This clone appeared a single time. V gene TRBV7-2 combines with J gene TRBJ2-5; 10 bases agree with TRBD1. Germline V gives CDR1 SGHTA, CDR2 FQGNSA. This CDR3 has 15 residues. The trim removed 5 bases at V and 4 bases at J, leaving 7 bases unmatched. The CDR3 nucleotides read TGTGCCAGCAGCGTTAGACAGGGGGCCCCAGAGACCCAGTACTTC. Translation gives CASSVRQGAPETQYF.